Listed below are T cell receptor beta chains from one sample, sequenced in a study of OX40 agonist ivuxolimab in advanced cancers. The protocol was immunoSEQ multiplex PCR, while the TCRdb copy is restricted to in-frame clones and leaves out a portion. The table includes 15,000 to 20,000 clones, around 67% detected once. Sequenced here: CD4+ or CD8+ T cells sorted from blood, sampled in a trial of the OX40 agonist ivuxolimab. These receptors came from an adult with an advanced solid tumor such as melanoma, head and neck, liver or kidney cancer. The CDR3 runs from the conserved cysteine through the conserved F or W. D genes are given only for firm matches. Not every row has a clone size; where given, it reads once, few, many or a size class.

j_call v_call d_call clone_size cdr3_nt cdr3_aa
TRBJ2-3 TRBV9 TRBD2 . TGTGCCAGCAGCGTATCCTCGACTAGCGGGGGTCGCACAGATACGCAGTATTTT CASSVSSTSGGRTDTQYF
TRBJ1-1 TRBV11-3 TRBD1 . TGTGCCAGCAGCGCTGACAGGGGGCCGAACACTGAAGCTTTCTTT CASSADRGPNTEAFF
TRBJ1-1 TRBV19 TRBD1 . TGTGCCAGTACCCAAGCACAGGGGCTCACTGAAGCTTTCTTT CASTQAQGLTEAFF
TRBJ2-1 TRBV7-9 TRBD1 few TGTGCCAGCAGCCCCGGACAGGAGATTTTCTCCTACAATGAGCAGTTCTTC CASSPGQEIFSYNEQFF
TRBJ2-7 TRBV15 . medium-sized TGTGCCACCAGCATCACTCAGGGGAACTACGAGCAGTACTTC CATSITQGNYEQYF
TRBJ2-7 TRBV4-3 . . TGCGCCAGCAGCCAAGATCCAGGTTCAGACTACGAGCAGTACTTC CASSQDPGSDYEQYF
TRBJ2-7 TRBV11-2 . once TGTGCCAGCAGCCCGCCGGGTTACGAGCAGTACTTC CASSPPGYEQYF
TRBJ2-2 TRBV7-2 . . . CASSSYRAAAPGSCFF
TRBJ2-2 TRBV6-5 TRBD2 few TGTGCCAGCACTACCGGGACTAGCGACACCGGGGAGCTGTTTTTT CASTTGTSDTGELFF
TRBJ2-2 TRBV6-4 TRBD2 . TGTGCCAGCAGCGGGCGGGCGGGAGACAGTACCGGGGAGCTGTTTTTT CASSGRAGDSTGELFF
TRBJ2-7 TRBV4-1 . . TGCGCCTGCTCTACGGCTCCGGGGATTGCCTACGAGCAGTACTTC CACSTAPGIAYEQYF
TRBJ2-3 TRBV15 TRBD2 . TGTGCCACCAGCAGTAGCGGGAGGGCGGGGGATACGCAGTATTTT CATSSSGRAGDTQYF
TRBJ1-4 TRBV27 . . TGTGCCAGCAGTTTTCAATACTCTGAAAAACTGTTTTTT CASSFQYSEKLFF
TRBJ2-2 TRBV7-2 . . TGTGCCAGCACCCCTTTCCGGGCCGGGGAGCTGTTTTTT CASTPFRAGELFF
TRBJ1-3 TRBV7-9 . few TGTGCCAGCAGCCGCCTCGGGGGGTCTGGAAACACCATATATTTT CASSRLGGSGNTIYF
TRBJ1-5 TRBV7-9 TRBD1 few TGTGCCAGCAGCTCATCCGGGACAGGTTATCAGCCCCAGCATTTT CASSSSGTGYQPQHF
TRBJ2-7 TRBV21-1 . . TGTGCCCCCCAAACCGTCTACGAGCAGTACTTC CAPQTVYEQYF